These T cell receptor beta chains were read from a single sample in a study of identical twins. TCRdb reanalysed the 5' RACE reads using MiXCR and keeps one entry per CDR3 protein. The sample includes approximately 700,000 distinct CDR3 sequences, about 18% of them seen just once. This sample also belongs to another study, concerning T cells expressing NK-cell markers.

The sequencing sample was made of PBMCs. The receptors were gathered from a woman under 30 in good health. Both conserved end residues are part of each CDR3. Clone sizes are given selectively: once, few, many, or a class where the clone is expanded.

>TRBV12-3/TRBV12-4|many|TRBJ2-1
CASFRDYNEQFF
>TRBV5-1|-|TRBJ1-1
CASSFSPGGNTEAFF
>TRBV20-1|-|TRBJ1-1
CSARGMYPNTEAFF
>TRBV5-1|few|TRBJ2-2
CASSEEGFGELFF
>TRBV12-3/TRBV12-4|many|TRBJ2-1
CASSWRTNEQFF
>TRBV24-1|few|TRBJ2-2
CATSEPPGQGGGELFF
>TRBV5-1|few|TRBJ1-2
CASTDSFYGYTF
>TRBV9|few|TRBJ2-2
CASSVQGSTGELFF
>TRBV20-1|few|TRBJ1-2
CSASYANYGYTF
>TRBV27|-|TRBJ1-2
CASKMADRVIYGYTF
>TRBV7-6|-|TRBJ1-4
CASSLVGGESEKLFF
>TRBV20-1|-|TRBJ2-5
CSAFSIGWGQETQYF
>TRBV5-1|many|TRBJ2-7
CASSLDLGASYEQYF
>TRBV4-3|few|TRBJ2-3
CASSHANTDTQYF
>TRBV2|-|TRBJ2-1
CASSLKLAAKHNEQFF
>TRBV7-9|few|TRBJ2-2
CATPTGKRRWTGELFF
>TRBV15|many|TRBJ2-7
CATSRDSGREAYEQYF
>TRBV5-1|-|TRBJ1-5
CASSPTLDSNQPQHF
>TRBV20-1|many|TRBJ2-5
CSARVTGGKETQYF
>TRBV9|few|TRBJ2-3
CASKPAGGTDTQYF
>TRBV20-1|-|TRBJ2-3
CSALSGEEADTQYF
>TRBV5-1|-|TRBJ2-4
CASSLTPGQGPKNIQYF
>TRBV5-1|-|TRBJ2-7
CASSFERQSYEQYF
>TRBV19|-|TRBJ2-7
CATNGPPSYEQYF
>TRBV24-1|many|TRBJ2-1
CATSDSSYNEQFF
>TRBV28|-|TRBJ2-7
CASSLGDGFYEQYF
>TRBV5-1|-|TRBJ1-1
CASSTGQGMNTEAFF
>TRBV30|-|TRBJ2-7
CAWSVGNKNHEQYF
>TRBV9|-|TRBJ2-7
CASSPNIRSSYEQYF
>TRBV10-3|few|TRBJ1-2
CAMLRTGYGYTF
>TRBV21-1|-|TRBJ2-7
CASSKVFQGKTYEQYF
>TRBV6-5|-|TRBJ1-1
CASSYLMEMNTEAFF
>TRBV20-1|many|TRBJ1-1
CSAARDIDTEAFF
>TRBV7-2|many|TRBJ2-5
CASSLFSTTSGETQYF
>TRBV11-3|-|TRBJ2-7
CASSSPGPLTYEQYF
>TRBV20-1|-|TRBJ2-7
CSAIPGRTYEQYF
>TRBV7-9|many|TRBJ2-5
CASSFRATQYF
>TRBV12-3/TRBV12-4|many|TRBJ1-1
CASTRQGRMAEAFF
>TRBV12-3/TRBV12-4|few|TRBJ2-7
CASSLGGGFSYEQYF
>TRBV5-1|-|TRBJ2-2
CASSTSALAGGIGGELFF
>TRBV6-5|few|TRBJ2-1
CASSSLSVGGNEQFF
>TRBV4-3|few|TRBJ2-1
CASSQDGTGPYNEQFF
>TRBV5-5|few|TRBJ2-1
CASSLGEGRYNEQFF
>TRBV5-1|-|TRBJ2-7
CASSLDSGQTYEQYF
>TRBV6-5|few|TRBJ2-5
CASSLNPPSGVQETQYF
>TRBV7-2|few|TRBJ2-3
CASSLGIAGGLDTQYF
>TRBV6-2/TRBV6-3|-|TRBJ2-3
CASSPPDSYTDTQYF
>TRBV4-1|-|TRBJ1-1
CASSQVVLGQTAFF
>TRBV29-1|few|TRBJ1-2
CSALPPQLGGYTF
>TRBV20-1|few|TRBJ1-2
CSAYIGRDGYTF
>TRBV3-1|-|TRBJ1-1
CASSQGGRNTEAFF
>TRBV27|few|TRBJ2-5
CASSHKVGETQYF
>TRBV5-6|few|TRBJ2-1
CASLRENNEQFF
>TRBV9|few|TRBJ2-6
CASSVRGGSGANVLTF